Listed below are T cell receptor beta chains from one sample, sequenced in a study of blood T cell repertoires in COVID-19. Some clones are missing from TCRdb's copy, which holds only in-frame ones; the method was immunoSEQ multiplex PCR. The sample shows under 350,000 clones, approximately 91% of them seen only once. Specimen: PBMCs or T cells enriched from blood (not recorded which). These receptors were taken from a middle-aged woman who had recovered from COVID-19. Each CDR3 is given with its conserved first and last residue. Fields, in order: V gene, J gene, D gene, CDR3 length, clone size, CDR3 protein, CDR3 DNA. The D gene is left open where the match is weak. Rows may omit the clone size; those that give it use once, few, many or a size class.

v_gene: TRBV10-3
j_gene: TRBJ2-5
d_gene: TRBD2
len: 13
abundance: .
CDR3aa: CAILAGVGETQYF
CDR3nt: TGTGCCATATTAGCGGGAGTTGGGGAGACCCAGTACTTC

v_gene: TRBV6-2/TRBV6-3
j_gene: TRBJ2-7
d_gene: TRBD2
len: 15
abundance: .
CDR3aa: CASSRTTSAAYEQYF
CDR3nt: TGTGCCAGCAGCAGAACAACTAGCGCAGCCTACGAGCAGTACTTC

v_gene: TRBV5-1
j_gene: TRBJ1-1
d_gene: TRBD1
len: 16
abundance: .
CDR3aa: CASSIGTGNINTEAFF
CDR3nt: TGCGCCAGCAGTATTGGGACAGGGAATATTAACACTGAAGCTTTCTTT

v_gene: TRBV9
j_gene: TRBJ2-1
d_gene: .
len: 13
abundance: .
CDR3aa: CASSLPSSDEQFF
CDR3nt: TGTGCCAGCAGCTTACCATCTAGCGACGAGCAGTTCTTC

v_gene: TRBV9
j_gene: TRBJ1-6
d_gene: TRBD1
len: 15
abundance: few
CDR3aa: CASSGTGGDNSPLHF
CDR3nt: TGTGCCAGCTCCGGGACAGGGGGCGATAATTCACCCCTCCACTTT

v_gene: TRBV18
j_gene: TRBJ1-4
d_gene: TRBD1
len: 14
abundance: .
CDR3aa: CASSRTGGNEKLFF
CDR3nt: TGTGCCAGCTCGCGGACAGGGGGCAATGAAAAACTGTTTTTT

v_gene: TRBV18
j_gene: TRBJ2-7
d_gene: .
len: 14
abundance: .
CDR3aa: CASSPPSGVYEQYF
CDR3nt: TGTGCCAGCTCACCACCGTCCGGGGTTTACGAGCAGTACTTC

v_gene: TRBV6-2/TRBV6-3
j_gene: TRBJ2-1
d_gene: TRBD2
len: 14
abundance: .
CDR3aa: CASSLAGGIGEQFF
CDR3nt: TGTGCCAGCAGTCTAGCGGGAGGTATAGGTGAGCAGTTCTTC

v_gene: TRBV5-1
j_gene: TRBJ2-7
d_gene: TRBD2
len: 13
abundance: .
CDR3aa: CASSAGGTYEQYF
CDR3nt: TGCGCCAGCAGCGCGGGAGGGACCTACGAGCAGTACTTC

v_gene: TRBV5-1
j_gene: TRBJ2-7
d_gene: .
len: 16
abundance: .
CDR3aa: CASSPNRAGGSYEQYF
CDR3nt: TGCGCCAGCAGCCCTAACAGGGCCGGTGGCTCCTACGAGCAGTACTTC

v_gene: TRBV30
j_gene: TRBJ2-7
d_gene: TRBD2
len: 12
abundance: .
CDR3aa: CAWRTSSNEQYF
CDR3nt: TGTGCCTGGAGGACTAGCTCCAACGAGCAGTACTTC

v_gene: TRBV27
j_gene: TRBJ2-5
d_gene: .
len: 13
abundance: .
CDR3aa: CASSLDGGETQYF
CDR3nt: TGTGCCAGCAGCCTCGACGGAGGAGAGACCCAGTACTTC

v_gene: TRBV2
j_gene: TRBJ2-5
d_gene: TRBD1
len: 15
abundance: .
CDR3aa: CASSSGQGAGETQYF
CDR3nt: TGTGCCAGCAGCAGCGGACAGGGGGCGGGGGAGACCCAGTACTTC

v_gene: TRBV12-5
j_gene: TRBJ2-1
d_gene: .
len: 11
abundance: .
CDR3aa: CASGMGVVEFF
CDR3nt: TGTGCTAGTGGAATGGGCGTTGTAGAGTTCTTC

v_gene: TRBV3-1/TRBV3-2
j_gene: TRBJ1-6
d_gene: .
len: 16
abundance: .
CDR3aa: CASSHLGSSYNSPLHF
CDR3nt: TGTGCCAGCAGCCACCTCGGGAGCTCCTATAATTCACCCCTCCACTTT

v_gene: TRBV5-1
j_gene: TRBJ1-1
d_gene: TRBD1
len: 14
abundance: .
CDR3aa: CASSEGTGDTEAFF
CDR3nt: TGCGCCAGCAGCGAGGGCACAGGGGACACTGAAGCTTTCTTT

v_gene: TRBV11-3
j_gene: TRBJ2-1
d_gene: .
len: 14
abundance: .
CDR3aa: CASSLGGTSNEQFF
CDR3nt: TGTGCCAGCAGCTTAGGTGGGACTTCCAATGAGCAGTTCTTC

v_gene: TRBV6-5
j_gene: TRBJ2-1
d_gene: .
len: 15
abundance: .
CDR3aa: CAREVGQPFYNEQFF
CDR3nt: TGTGCCAGAGAGGTTGGACAGCCATTTTACAATGAGCAGTTCTTC

v_gene: TRBV5-1
j_gene: TRBJ1-1
d_gene: TRBD1
len: 14
abundance: .
CDR3aa: CASSLGQGRTEAFF
CDR3nt: TGCGCCAGCAGCTTGGGACAGGGCCGAACTGAAGCTTTCTTT

v_gene: TRBV20-1
j_gene: TRBJ2-7
d_gene: .
len: 16
abundance: .
CDR3aa: CSASTPVTRLPYEQYF
CDR3nt: TGCAGTGCTAGTACCCCCGTGACTAGGCTGCCCTACGAGCAGTACTTC

v_gene: TRBV6-5
j_gene: TRBJ1-3
d_gene: .
len: 14
abundance: .
CDR3aa: CASSLRRTGNTIYF
CDR3nt: TGTGCCAGCAGCCTACGGAGAACTGGAAACACCATATATTTT

v_gene: TRBV9
j_gene: TRBJ2-1
d_gene: .
len: 12
abundance: .
CDR3aa: CASSEEGNEQFF
CDR3nt: TGTGCCAGCAGCGAGGAGGGCAATGAGCAGTTCTTC

v_gene: TRBV5-1
j_gene: TRBJ1-2
d_gene: .
len: 13
abundance: .
CDR3aa: CASSIDRNYGYTF
CDR3nt: TGCGCCAGCAGCATAGACAGGAACTATGGCTACACCTTC

v_gene: TRBV7-6
j_gene: TRBJ1-5
d_gene: .
len: 17
abundance: .
CDR3aa: CASRKRWQVYSNQPQHF
CDR3nt: TGTGCCAGCAGGAAGCGGTGGCAGGTATATAGCAATCAGCCCCAGCATTTT

v_gene: TRBV3-1/TRBV3-2
j_gene: TRBJ2-1
d_gene: TRBD2
len: 14
abundance: .
CDR3aa: CASSQALAGNEQFF
CDR3nt: TGTGCCAGCAGCCAAGCCCTAGCGGGGAATGAGCAGTTCTTC

v_gene: TRBV12-2
j_gene: TRBJ2-7
d_gene: .
len: 15
abundance: .
CDR3aa: CASRLLAGDPYEQYF
CDR3nt: TGTGCAAGCCGCCTTCTAGCGGGGGACCCCTACGAGCAGTACTTC

v_gene: TRBV7-9
j_gene: TRBJ2-2
d_gene: TRBD1
len: 16
abundance: .
CDR3aa: CASSLDRELTTGELFF
CDR3nt: TGTGCCAGCAGCCTGGACAGGGAGCTTACCACCGGGGAGCTGTTTTTT

v_gene: TRBV16
j_gene: TRBJ1-6
d_gene: .
len: 14
abundance: .
CDR3aa: CASSQEVSNSPLHF
CDR3nt: TGTGCCAGCAGCCAAGAAGTGAGCAATTCACCCCTCCACTTT

v_gene: TRBV7-2
j_gene: TRBJ1-1
d_gene: .
len: 13
abundance: .
CDR3aa: CASSLSRDTEAFF
CDR3nt: TGTGCCAGCAGCTTAAGCAGGGATACTGAAGCTTTCTTT

v_gene: TRBV5-1
j_gene: TRBJ2-7
d_gene: .
len: 14
abundance: .
CDR3aa: CASSPIENPDEQYF
CDR3nt: TGCGCCAGCAGCCCTATTGAGAATCCGGACGAGCAGTACTTC

v_gene: TRBV15
j_gene: TRBJ1-2
d_gene: .
len: 14
abundance: few
CDR3aa: CATSRRTTGIGYTF
CDR3nt: TGTGCCACCAGCAGACGGACCACAGGGATCGGCTACACCTTC

v_gene: TRBV7-2
j_gene: TRBJ2-7
d_gene: TRBD2
len: 12
abundance: few
CDR3aa: CASSLPGLEQYF
CDR3nt: TGTGCCAGCAGCCTCCCGGGACTAGAGCAGTACTTC

v_gene: TRBV4-3
j_gene: TRBJ2-1
d_gene: TRBD1
len: 18
abundance: few
CDR3aa: CASSQRYSGGQGYNEQFF
CDR3nt: TGCGCCAGCAGCCAACGTTATTCAGGGGGACAGGGATACAATGAGCAGTTCTTC

v_gene: TRBV4-1
j_gene: TRBJ1-4
d_gene: .
len: 15
abundance: .
CDR3aa: CASSQGSVTDEKLFF
CDR3nt: TGCGCCAGCAGCCAAGGGAGTGTGACGGATGAAAAACTGTTTTTT

v_gene: TRBV11-3
j_gene: TRBJ1-4
d_gene: .
len: 14
abundance: .
CDR3aa: CASSFLNLNEKLFF
CDR3nt: TGTGCCAGCAGCTTTCTAAACCTTAATGAAAAACTGTTTTTT

v_gene: TRBV18
j_gene: TRBJ2-3
d_gene: .
len: 13
abundance: .
CDR3aa: CASSPTGEDTQYF
CDR3nt: TGTGCCAGCTCACCAACGGGAGAGGATACGCAGTATTTT

v_gene: TRBV5-1
j_gene: TRBJ1-1
d_gene: TRBD1
len: 14
abundance: .
CDR3aa: CASSLTGVLTEAFF
CDR3nt: TGCGCCAGCAGCTTAACAGGGGTTTTGACTGAAGCTTTCTTT

v_gene: TRBV7-9
j_gene: TRBJ1-4
d_gene: TRBD1
len: 18
abundance: .
CDR3aa: CASSRPGGVGTGNEKLFF
CDR3nt: TGTGCCAGCAGCCGCCCGGGGGGTGTCGGGACAGGGAATGAAAAACTGTTTTTT

v_gene: TRBV7-9
j_gene: TRBJ1-1
d_gene: .
len: 14
abundance: .
CDR3aa: CASSPSGPPTEAFF
CDR3nt: TGTGCCAGCAGCCCCTCAGGGCCGCCCACTGAAGCTTTCTTT

v_gene: TRBV3-1/TRBV3-2
j_gene: TRBJ2-7
d_gene: TRBD2
len: 17
abundance: .
CDR3aa: CASSQELSSGVPYEQYF
CDR3nt: TGTGCCAGCAGCCAAGAATTATCTAGCGGGGTCCCCTACGAGCAGTACTTC

v_gene: TRBV2
j_gene: TRBJ2-7
d_gene: TRBD1
len: 15
abundance: .
CDR3aa: CASSEGQADLYEQYF
CDR3nt: TGTGCCAGCAGTGAGGGACAGGCGGACTTATACGAGCAGTACTTC

v_gene: TRBV25-1
j_gene: TRBJ2-1
d_gene: .
len: 15
abundance: .
CDR3aa: CASSDGRTGRNEQFF
CDR3nt: TGTGCCAGCAGTGACGGAAGGACTGGGAGAAATGAGCAGTTCTTC

v_gene: TRBV20-1
j_gene: TRBJ1-2
d_gene: TRBD1
len: 14
abundance: .
CDR3aa: CSASRGQGVYGYTF
CDR3nt: TGCAGTGCTAGTAGGGGCCAGGGGGTATATGGCTACACCTTC

v_gene: TRBV5-8
j_gene: TRBJ1-5
d_gene: TRBD1
len: 16
abundance: .
CDR3aa: CASSLADRAGNQPQHF
CDR3nt: TGTGCCAGCAGCTTGGCCGACAGGGCGGGCAATCAGCCCCAGCATTTT

v_gene: TRBV19
j_gene: TRBJ2-1
d_gene: .
len: 16
abundance: .
CDR3aa: CASSSTGGRSYNEQFF
CDR3nt: TGTGCCAGTAGTAGCACCGGGGGGCGCTCCTACAATGAGCAGTTCTTC

v_gene: TRBV9
j_gene: TRBJ1-1
d_gene: .
len: 14
abundance: .
CDR3aa: CASKPTQGNTEAFF
CDR3nt: TGTGCCAGCAAACCCACTCAGGGGAACACTGAAGCTTTCTTT

v_gene: TRBV7-9
j_gene: TRBJ1-2
d_gene: TRBD1
len: 14
abundance: .
CDR3aa: CASSLGQGDVGYTF
CDR3nt: TGTGCCAGCAGCTTAGGCCAGGGGGATGTCGGCTACACCTTC

v_gene: TRBV30
j_gene: TRBJ1-6
d_gene: TRBD1
len: 15
abundance: .
CDR3aa: CAYATGAGGNSPLHF
CDR3nt: TGTGCCTACGCAACAGGGGCGGGGGGGAATTCACCCCTCCACTTT

v_gene: TRBV29-1
j_gene: TRBJ2-7
d_gene: TRBD1
len: 12
abundance: .
CDR3aa: CSVETGVYEQYF
CDR3nt: TGCAGCGTTGAGACAGGGGTCTACGAGCAGTACTTC

v_gene: TRBV30
j_gene: TRBJ2-7
d_gene: TRBD1
len: 13
abundance: .
CDR3aa: CAWSWTGAYEQYF
CDR3nt: TGTGCCTGGAGTTGGACAGGGGCCTACGAGCAGTACTTC

v_gene: TRBV3-1/TRBV3-2
j_gene: TRBJ2-2
d_gene: .
len: 13
abundance: .
CDR3aa: CASSQVRTGELFF
CDR3nt: TGTGCCAGCAGCCAAGTGAGGACCGGGGAGCTGTTTTTT

v_gene: TRBV2
j_gene: TRBJ2-2
d_gene: TRBD2
len: 15
abundance: .
CDR3aa: CASRNSGSNTGELFF
CDR3nt: TGTGCCAGCAGGAATAGCGGGTCGAACACCGGGGAGCTGTTTTTT

v_gene: TRBV6-2/TRBV6-3
j_gene: TRBJ2-7
d_gene: TRBD2
len: 14
abundance: .
CDR3aa: CASSRGSEPYEQYF
CDR3nt: TGTGCCAGCAGCCGCGGGAGCGAACCCTACGAGCAGTACTTC

v_gene: TRBV15
j_gene: TRBJ1-5
d_gene: TRBD1
len: 15
abundance: few
CDR3aa: CATSGTGGTEQPQHF
CDR3nt: TGTGCCACCAGCGGGACAGGGGGTACAGAACAGCCCCAGCATTTT

v_gene: TRBV20-1
j_gene: TRBJ1-1
d_gene: .
len: 11
abundance: .
CDR3aa: CSASGGTEAFF
CDR3nt: TGCAGTGCCAGCGGGGGCACTGAAGCTTTCTTT

v_gene: TRBV7-8
j_gene: TRBJ2-3
d_gene: .
len: 12
abundance: .
CDR3aa: CASSKYTDTQYF
CDR3nt: TGTGCCAGCAGCAAATACACAGATACGCAGTATTTT

v_gene: TRBV12-3/TRBV12-4
j_gene: TRBJ2-7
d_gene: .
len: 13
abundance: .
CDR3aa: CASSLRTAYEQYF
CDR3nt: TGTGCCAGCAGTTTACGGACAGCCTACGAGCAGTACTTC

v_gene: TRBV4-2
j_gene: TRBJ1-6
d_gene: .
len: 17
abundance: .
CDR3aa: CASSQDNGASNNSPLHF
CDR3nt: TGTGCCAGCAGCCAAGATAATGGGGCCAGTAATAATTCACCCCTCCACTTT

v_gene: TRBV7-2
j_gene: TRBJ2-1
d_gene: TRBD1
len: 14
abundance: .
CDR3aa: CASSMGQVHNEQFF
CDR3nt: TGTGCCAGCAGCATGGGACAGGTCCACAATGAGCAGTTCTTC

v_gene: TRBV18
j_gene: TRBJ1-6
d_gene: .
len: 14
abundance: .
CDR3aa: CASSPTGFDSPLHF
CDR3nt: TGTGCCAGCTCACCAACAGGTTTCGATTCACCCCTCCACTTT